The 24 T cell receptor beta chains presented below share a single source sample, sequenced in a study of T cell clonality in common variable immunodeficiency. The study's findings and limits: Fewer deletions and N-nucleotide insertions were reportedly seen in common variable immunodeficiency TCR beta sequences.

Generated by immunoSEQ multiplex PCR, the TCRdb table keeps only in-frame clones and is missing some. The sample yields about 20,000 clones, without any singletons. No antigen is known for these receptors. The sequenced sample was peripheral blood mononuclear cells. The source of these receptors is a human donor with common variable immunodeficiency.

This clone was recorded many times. CDR3 bases read: TGTGCCAGCAGTGAGTACGGAGACAGCTATGGC. Translated: CASSEYGDSYG. The complete CDR3 reads CASSEYGDSYGYTF. The rearrangement uses TRBV6-1 and TRBJ1-2; tentative D call: TRBD1 (5 bases). The read terminates 3 residues ahead of where the CDR3 ends, so the germline J gene completes it. Trimming stripped 3 bases from V and 4 bases from J, with 12 bases between. The V gene's germline CDR1 is MNHNS and CDR2 SASEGT. This CDR3 is built from 14 residues.

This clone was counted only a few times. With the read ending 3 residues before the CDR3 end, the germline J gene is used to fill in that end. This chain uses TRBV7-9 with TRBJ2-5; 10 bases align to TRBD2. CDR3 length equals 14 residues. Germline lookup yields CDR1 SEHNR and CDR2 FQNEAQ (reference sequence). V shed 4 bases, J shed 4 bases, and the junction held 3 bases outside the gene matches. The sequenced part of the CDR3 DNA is TGTGCCAGCAGCTCAGCGGGGGGGCGAGAGACC. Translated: CASSSAGGRET. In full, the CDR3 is CASSSAGGRETQYF.

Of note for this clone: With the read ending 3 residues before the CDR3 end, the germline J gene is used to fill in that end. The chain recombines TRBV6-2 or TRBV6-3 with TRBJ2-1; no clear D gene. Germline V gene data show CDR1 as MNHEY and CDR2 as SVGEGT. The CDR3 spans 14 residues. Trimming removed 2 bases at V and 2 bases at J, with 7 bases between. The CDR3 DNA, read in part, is TGTGCCAGCAGTTACCTTCCCCCCTACAATGAG. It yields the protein CASSYLPPYNE. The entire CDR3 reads CASSYLPPYNEQFF.

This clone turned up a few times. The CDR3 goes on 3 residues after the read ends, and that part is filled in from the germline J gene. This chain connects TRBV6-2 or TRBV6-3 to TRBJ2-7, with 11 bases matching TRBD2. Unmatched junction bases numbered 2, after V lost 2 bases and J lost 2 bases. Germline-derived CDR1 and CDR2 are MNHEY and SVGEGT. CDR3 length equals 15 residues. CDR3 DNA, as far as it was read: TGTGCCAGCAGTTACAGACTAGCGGGGCCCTACGAG. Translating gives CASSYRLAGPYE. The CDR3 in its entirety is CASSYRLAGPYEQYF.

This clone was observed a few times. CDR3 sequence reads: CASSLALAGANEQFF. The CDR3 DNA, read in part, is TGTGCCAGCAGCTTAGCCTTAGCGGGAGCCAATGAG. The chain uses TRBV7-6 and TRBJ2-1; 9 bases map to TRBD2. The read ends 3 residues shy of where the CDR3 ends; the end is completed using the germline J gene. Germline V gene lookup returns CDR1 SGHVS and CDR2 FNYEAQ. The CDR3 has 15 residues. Trimming at V came to 0 bases and at J to 6 bases, leaving 3 bases not matched to a gene.

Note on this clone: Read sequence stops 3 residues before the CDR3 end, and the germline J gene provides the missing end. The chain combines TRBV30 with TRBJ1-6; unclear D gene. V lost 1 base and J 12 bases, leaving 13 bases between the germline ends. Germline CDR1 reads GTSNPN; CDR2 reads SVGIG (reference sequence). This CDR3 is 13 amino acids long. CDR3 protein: CAWSEPTARPLHF. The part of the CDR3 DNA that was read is TGTGCCTGGAGTGAACCGACTGCCCGACCC. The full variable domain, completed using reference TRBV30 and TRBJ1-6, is SQTIHQWPATLVQPVGSPLSLECTVEGTSNPNLYWYRQAAGRGLQLLFYSVGIGQISSEVPQNLSASRPQDRQFILSSKKLLLSDSGFYLCAWSEPTARPLHFGNGTRLTVT.

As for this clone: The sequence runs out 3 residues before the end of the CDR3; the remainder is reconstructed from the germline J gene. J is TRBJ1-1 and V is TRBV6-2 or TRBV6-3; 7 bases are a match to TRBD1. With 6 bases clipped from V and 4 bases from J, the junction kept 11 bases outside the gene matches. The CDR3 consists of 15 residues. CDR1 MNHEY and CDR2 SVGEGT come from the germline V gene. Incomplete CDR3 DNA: TGTGCCAGCAGCTCTTACAGGGGAGAGGGCACTGAA. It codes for CASSSYRGEGTE. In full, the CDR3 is CASSSYRGEGTEAFF.

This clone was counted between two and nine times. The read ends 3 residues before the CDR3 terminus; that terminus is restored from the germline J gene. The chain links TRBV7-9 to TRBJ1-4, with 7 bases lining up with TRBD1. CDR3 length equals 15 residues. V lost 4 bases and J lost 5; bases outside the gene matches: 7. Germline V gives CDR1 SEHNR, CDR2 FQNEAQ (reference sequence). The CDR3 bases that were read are TGTGCCAGCAGCTCCAGGACAGGTTTAAATGAAAAA. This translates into CASSSRTGLNEK. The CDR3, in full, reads CASSSRTGLNEKLFF.

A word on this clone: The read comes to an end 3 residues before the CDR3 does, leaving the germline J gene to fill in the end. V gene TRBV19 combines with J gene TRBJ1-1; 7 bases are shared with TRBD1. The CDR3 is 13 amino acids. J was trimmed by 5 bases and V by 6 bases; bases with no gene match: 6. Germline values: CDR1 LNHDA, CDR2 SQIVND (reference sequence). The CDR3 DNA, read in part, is TGTGCCAGTAGGGAACAGGGGAGAACTGAA. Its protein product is CASREQGRTE. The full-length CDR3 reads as CASREQGRTEAFF.

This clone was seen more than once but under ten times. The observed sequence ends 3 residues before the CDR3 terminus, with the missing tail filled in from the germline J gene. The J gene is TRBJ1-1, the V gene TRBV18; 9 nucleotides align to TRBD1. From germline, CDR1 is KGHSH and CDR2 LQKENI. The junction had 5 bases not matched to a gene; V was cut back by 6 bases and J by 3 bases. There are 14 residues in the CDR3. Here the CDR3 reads CASSRDRVHTEAFF. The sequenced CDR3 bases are TGTGCCAGCTCGCGGGACAGGGTGCACACTGAA.

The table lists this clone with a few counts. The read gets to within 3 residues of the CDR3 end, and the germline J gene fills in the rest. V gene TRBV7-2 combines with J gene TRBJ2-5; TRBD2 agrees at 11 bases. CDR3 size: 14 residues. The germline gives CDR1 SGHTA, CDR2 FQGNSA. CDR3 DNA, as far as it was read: TGTGCCAGCACTACGACCGGGACTAGCGGCACC. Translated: CASTTTGTSGT. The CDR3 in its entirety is CASTTTGTSGTQYF.

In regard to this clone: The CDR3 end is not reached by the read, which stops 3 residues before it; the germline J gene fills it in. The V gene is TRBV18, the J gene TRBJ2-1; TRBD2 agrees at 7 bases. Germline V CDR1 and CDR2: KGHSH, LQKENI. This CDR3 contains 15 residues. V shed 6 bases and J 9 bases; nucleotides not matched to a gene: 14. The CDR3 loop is CASSPPGTTGSEQFF. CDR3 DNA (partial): TGTGCCAGCTCCCCGCCGGGGACTACCGGGAGTGAG. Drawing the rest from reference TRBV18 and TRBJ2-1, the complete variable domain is NAGVMQNPRHLVRRRGQEARLRCSPMKGHSHVYWYRQLPEEGLKFMVYLQKENIIDESGMPKERFSAEFPKEGPSILRIQQVVRGDSAAYFCASSPPGTTGSEQFFGPGTRLTVL.

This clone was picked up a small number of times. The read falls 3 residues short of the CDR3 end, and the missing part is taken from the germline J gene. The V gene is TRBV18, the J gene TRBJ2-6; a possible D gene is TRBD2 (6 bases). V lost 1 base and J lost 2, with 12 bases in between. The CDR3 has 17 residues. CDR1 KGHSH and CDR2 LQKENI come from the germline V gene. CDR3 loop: CASSPQGRSPGANVLTF. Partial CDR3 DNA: TGTGCCAGCTCACCACAGGGGAGGTCCCCTGGGGCCAACGTC.

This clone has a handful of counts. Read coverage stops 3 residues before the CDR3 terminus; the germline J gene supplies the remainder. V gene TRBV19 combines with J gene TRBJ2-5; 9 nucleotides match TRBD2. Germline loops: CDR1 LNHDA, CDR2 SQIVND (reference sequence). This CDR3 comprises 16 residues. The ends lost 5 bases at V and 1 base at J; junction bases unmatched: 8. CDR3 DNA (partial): TGTGCCAGTAGTGAGGTGGCTAGCGGGGTCCAAGAGACC. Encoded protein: CASSEVASGVQET. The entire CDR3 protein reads CASSEVASGVQETQYF.

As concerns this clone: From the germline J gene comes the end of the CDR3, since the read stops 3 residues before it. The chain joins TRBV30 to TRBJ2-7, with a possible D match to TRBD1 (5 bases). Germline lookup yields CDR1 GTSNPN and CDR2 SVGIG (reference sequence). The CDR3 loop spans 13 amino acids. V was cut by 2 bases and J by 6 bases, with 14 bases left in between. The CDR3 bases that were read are TGTGCCTGGAGTAGGGGATCAGTTGGCGAG. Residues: CAWSRGSVGE. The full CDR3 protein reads CAWSRGSVGEQYF.

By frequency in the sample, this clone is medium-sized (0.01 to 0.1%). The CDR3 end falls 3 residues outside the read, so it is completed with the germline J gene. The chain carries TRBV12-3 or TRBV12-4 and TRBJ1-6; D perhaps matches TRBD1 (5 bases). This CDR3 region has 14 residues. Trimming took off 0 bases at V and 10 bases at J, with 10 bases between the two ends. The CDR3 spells CASSLAGGVSPLHF. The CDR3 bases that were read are TGTGCCAGCAGTTTAGCGGGGGGGGTCTCACCC.

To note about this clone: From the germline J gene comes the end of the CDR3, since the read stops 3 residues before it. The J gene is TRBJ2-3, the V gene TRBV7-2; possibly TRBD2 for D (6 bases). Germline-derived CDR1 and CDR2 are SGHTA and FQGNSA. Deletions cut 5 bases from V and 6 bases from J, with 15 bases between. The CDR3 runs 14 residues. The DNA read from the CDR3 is TGTGCCAGCAGCGGCTGGGGGGTTCGGGATACG. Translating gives CASSGWGVRDT. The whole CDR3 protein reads CASSGWGVRDTQYF.

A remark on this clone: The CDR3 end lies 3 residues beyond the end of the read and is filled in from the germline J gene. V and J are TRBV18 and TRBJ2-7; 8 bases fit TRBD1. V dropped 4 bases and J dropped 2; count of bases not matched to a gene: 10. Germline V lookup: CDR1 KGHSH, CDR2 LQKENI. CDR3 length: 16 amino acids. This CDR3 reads CASSQYRGSQTYEQYF. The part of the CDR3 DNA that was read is TGTGCCAGCTCACAATACAGGGGGTCCCAGACCTACGAG.

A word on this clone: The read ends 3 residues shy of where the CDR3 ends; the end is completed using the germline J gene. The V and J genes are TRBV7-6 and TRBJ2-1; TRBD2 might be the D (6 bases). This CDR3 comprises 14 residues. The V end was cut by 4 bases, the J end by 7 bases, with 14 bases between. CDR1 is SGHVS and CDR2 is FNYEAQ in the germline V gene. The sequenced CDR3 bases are TGTGCCAGCAGCTCCCGACTAGAACTTAATGAG. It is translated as CASSSRLELNE. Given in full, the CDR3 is CASSSRLELNEQFF.

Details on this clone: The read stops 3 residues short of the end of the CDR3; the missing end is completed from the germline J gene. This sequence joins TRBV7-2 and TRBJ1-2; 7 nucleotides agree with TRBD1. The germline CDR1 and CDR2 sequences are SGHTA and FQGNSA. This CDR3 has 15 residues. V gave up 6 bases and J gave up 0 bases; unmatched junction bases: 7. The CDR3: CASSHGTDSNYGYTF. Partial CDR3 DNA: TGTGCCAGCAGTCATGGGACAGACTCTAACTATGGC.

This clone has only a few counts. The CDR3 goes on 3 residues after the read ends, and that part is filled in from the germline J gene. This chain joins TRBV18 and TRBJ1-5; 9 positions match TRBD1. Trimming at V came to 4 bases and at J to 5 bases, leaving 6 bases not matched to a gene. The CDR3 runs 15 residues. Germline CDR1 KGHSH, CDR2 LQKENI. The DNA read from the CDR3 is TGTGCCAGCTCACGACTGACAGGGGGGGATCAGCCC. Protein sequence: CASSRLTGGDQP. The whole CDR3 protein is CASSRLTGGDQPQHF.

Partial CDR3 DNA: TGTGCCAGCAGCGTCGGGACTAGCTTGAGAGATACG. It specifies CASSVGTSLRDT. The full CDR3 protein is CASSVGTSLRDTQYF. The chain combines TRBV7-9 with TRBJ2-3; 9 positions match TRBD2. The read falls 3 residues short of the CDR3 end, and the missing part is taken from the germline J gene. From germline, CDR1 is SEHNR and CDR2 FQNEAQ (reference sequence). CDR3 length: 15 residues. The V and J ends lost 5 bases and 5 bases, in that order; junction bases with no gene match: 8.

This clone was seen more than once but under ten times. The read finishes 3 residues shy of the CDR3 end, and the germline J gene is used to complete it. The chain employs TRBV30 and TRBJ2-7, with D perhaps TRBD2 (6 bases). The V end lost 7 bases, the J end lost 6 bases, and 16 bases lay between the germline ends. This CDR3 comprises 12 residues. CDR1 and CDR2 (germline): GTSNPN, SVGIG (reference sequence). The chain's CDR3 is CASSGRGLEQYF. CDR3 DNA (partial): TGTGCCTCCAGCGGGCGGGGACTCGAG.

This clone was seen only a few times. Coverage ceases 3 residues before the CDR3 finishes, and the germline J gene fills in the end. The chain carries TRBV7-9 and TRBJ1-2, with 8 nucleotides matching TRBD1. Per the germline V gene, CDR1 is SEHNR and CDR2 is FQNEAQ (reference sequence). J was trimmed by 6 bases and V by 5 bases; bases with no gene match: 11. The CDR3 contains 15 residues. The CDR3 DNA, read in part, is TGTGCCAGCAGCGACCGAGGCAGGGGGCACGATGGC. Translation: CASSDRGRGHDG. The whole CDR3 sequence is CASSDRGRGHDGYTF.